Below are 8 T cell receptor beta chains sequenced from a single sample in a study of cytomegalovirus exposure and HLA in healthy donors. Method: immunoSEQ multiplex PCR; TCRdb's copy keeps in-frame clones and lacks some. Here the sample spans around 75,000 clones, around four fifths being singletons. The source material was PBMCs. Source of these receptors: a man aged 25 to 45 in good health and CMV-seronegative.

V gene TRBV5-1 combines with J gene TRBJ2-7, with D possibly TRBD2 on 6 matching bases. CDR1 and CDR2 (germline): SGHRS, YFSETQ. CDR3 length: 16 amino acids. V was pared by 10 bases and J by 5 bases, with 28 bases between. In DNA form, the CDR3 reads TGCGCCTTTCCTACGAACCGTGAACCGGGAGTTAACGAGCAGTACGTC. Its translation is CAFPTNREPGVNEQYV.

The chain is built from TRBV4-3 and TRBJ1-3; D gene ambiguous. Trimming removed 6 bases at V and 1 base at J, with 13 bases between. From germline, CDR1 is LGHNA and CDR2 YSLEER. The CDR3 extends over 15 amino acids. The chain's CDR3 is CASSEGSRSGNTIYF. The DNA of the CDR3 is TGCGCCAGCAGTGAAGGGAGTAGGTCTGGAAACACCATATATTTT.

The chain uses TRBV28 and TRBJ1-3, with D possibly being TRBD1 (6 bases). The germline V gene has CDR1 MDHEN and CDR2 SYDVKM. The CDR3 length is 16 residues. Deletions cut 4 bases from V and 0 bases from J, with 13 bases between. CDR3: CASSSQRGSSGNTIYF. The CDR3 DNA is TGTGCCAGCAGTTCCCAGAGGGGGAGCTCTGGAAACACCATATATTTT.

This clone was found once. The chain couples TRBV7-8 to TRBJ2-3; D remains ambiguous. Looked up from germline, CDR1 is SGHVS and CDR2 is FQNEAQ. The CDR3 totals 18 residues. The V end lost 1 base, the J end lost 1 base, and 18 bases lay between the germline ends. The chain's CDR3 is CASSLGLLGYGGTDTQYF. The DNA of the CDR3 is TGTGCCAGCAGCTTAGGGCTTCTAGGCTACGGCGGCACAGATACGCAGTATTTT.

J is TRBJ2-7 and V is TRBV5-6; 9 bases map to TRBD2. The CDR3 runs 15 residues. CDR1 and CDR2 (germline): SGHDT, YYEEEE. V lost 5 bases to trimming and J lost 3 bases; unmatched junction nucleotides: 9. In DNA form, the CDR3 reads TGTGCCAGCAGGTCGTGGGGCGGGAGGGTCTACGAGCAGTACGTC. This gives the protein CASRSWGGRVYEQYV.

In DNA form, the CDR3 reads TGTGCCAGCATCTCGGGACAGATGAACACTGAAGCTTTCTTT. It translates to CASISGQMNTEAFF. The chain employs TRBV6-1 and TRBJ1-1, with TRBD1 matching over 7 bases. From germline, CDR1 is MNHNS and CDR2 SASEGT. This CDR3 has 14 residues. The V gene end was trimmed by 7 bases and the J gene end by 0 bases; junction bases not matched to a gene: 5.

This clone occurred once. The CDR3 spells CASSPNRVQNIQYF. CDR3 nucleotide sequence: TGTGCCAGCAGCCCAAACAGGGTCCAAAACATTCAGTACTTC. The chain couples TRBV7-2 to TRBJ2-4; TRBD1 might be the D (6 bases). Germline V gene data show CDR1 as SGHTA and CDR2 as FQGNSA. The CDR3 spans 14 residues. V lost 5 bases and J lost 5, with 13 bases in between.

V gene TRBV25-1 combines with J gene TRBJ1-1; D gene uncertain. Trimming removed 6 bases from V and 3 bases from J, with 5 bases in between. Germline V gives CDR1 MGHDK, CDR2 SYGVNS. The CDR3 has 11 residues. CDR3 bases: TGTGCCAGCAGCTTGTACACTGAAGCTTTCTTT. Protein sequence: CASSLYTEAFF.